The sequence of this T cell receptor beta chain was determined in a study of Graves' ophthalmopathy and Graves' hyperthyroidism. The CDR3 contains 14 residues. Losses at the gene ends were 10 bases for V and 6 bases for J; bases not matched to a gene: 14. Amplification from RNA transcripts yielded the TCR beta CDR3 regions. RT-PCR with HTBI primers came first, then second-round multiplex PCR. TCRdb re-derived calls from the multiplex PCR reads in MiXCR, one entry per CDR3 protein. Among 600,000 to 950,000 distinct CDR3 sequences listed, roughly two fifths were seen once. Only a few counts were recorded for this clonotype.

The material sequenced was peripheral blood. The V and J genes are TRBV12-3 or TRBV12-4 and TRBJ1-2; 7 positions match TRBD1. The receptor was derived from an adult man with Graves' ophthalmopathy. The CDR3 loop reads CAISTEDRADGYTF. CDR3 nucleotides: TGTGCCATCTCGACGGAAGACAGGGCCGATGGCTACACCTTC.